The 9 T cell receptor beta chains given below trace back to one sample, sequenced in a study of T cell responses to AZD1222 COVID-19 vaccine. TCRdb's table, derived via immunoSEQ multiplex PCR, lists solely in-frame clones and lacks some. The sample consists of about 140,000 clones, around 93% of them appearing once. Material: peripheral blood, obtained on day 0 of AZD1222 vaccination. These receptors were taken from an adult in good health.

V usage is TRBV5-4 and J usage is TRBJ1-4; a weak D match, TRBD1 (5 bases). Germline values: CDR1 SGHNT, CDR2 YYREEE (reference sequence). V was cut by 3 bases and J by 5 bases, with 14 bases left in between. The CDR3 contains 15 residues. The CDR3 DNA reads TGTGCCAGCAGCTCAATGCAGGGACTAAATGAAAAACTGTTTTTT. Its translation: CASSSMQGLNEKLFF.

This rearrangement joins TRBV12-3 or TRBV12-4 to TRBJ2-3, with 12 bases aligning to TRBD1. The J segment lost 6 bases and the V segment lost 5 bases, leaving 0 bases of the junction unmatched. There are 13 residues in the CDR3. The chain's CDR3 is CASSGTGGDTQYF. Written as DNA, the CDR3 is TGTGCCAGCAGTGGGACAGGGGGCGATACGCAGTATTTT.

This chain uses TRBV4-1 with TRBJ2-7; no clear D. V was pared by 1 base and J by 0 bases, with 7 bases between. Germline assignment: CDR1 MGHRA and CDR2 YSYEKL. The CDR3 is 14 amino acids. The CDR3 DNA reads as TGCGCCAGCAGCCAAGTCCAGAGCTCCTACGAGCAGTACTTC. Translated: CASSQVQSSYEQYF.

J is TRBJ2-3 and V is TRBV10-1, with D unresolved. V lost 2 bases and J lost 8, with 11 bases in between. The CDR3 covers 13 residues. Germline CDR1 WNHNN, CDR2 SYGVQD (reference sequence). CDR3 protein: CASSEVSAATQYF. CDR3 nucleotides: TGCGCCAGCAGTGAGGTGTCAGCCGCTACGCAGTATTTT.

The gene calls are TRBV7-9 and TRBJ2-7, with 10 bases aligning to TRBD1. This CDR3 spans 15 amino acids. Germline CDR1 reads SEHNR; CDR2 reads FQNEAQ (reference sequence). V trimming: 5 bases; J trimming: 1 base; junction bases outside the gene matches: 5. The CDR3: CASSLDRGGSYEQYF. The CDR3, as DNA: TGTGCCAGCAGCCTGGACAGGGGGGGATCCTACGAGCAGTACTTC.

The rearrangement uses TRBV20-1 and TRBJ2-3; D gene uncertain. The CDR3 runs to 12 residues. Germline-derived CDR1 and CDR2 are DFQATT and SNEGSKA (reference sequence). V was cut by 4 bases and J by 1 base, with 6 bases left in between. The CDR3 loop reads CSAIDGTDTQYF. In DNA, the CDR3 is TGCAGTGCTATTGACGGCACAGATACGCAGTATTTT.

This chain links TRBV30 with TRBJ2-7, with a tentative D call TRBD2 (6 bases). The CDR3 has 14 residues. Trimming removed 0 bases from V and 0 bases from J, with 9 bases in between. Germline values: CDR1 GTSNPN, CDR2 SVGIG (reference sequence). Here the CDR3 reads CAWSVRGASYEQYF. The CDR3 nucleotides are TGTGCCTGGAGTGTACGCGGGGCCTCCTACGAGCAGTACTTC.

The chain carries TRBV18 and TRBJ2-7; possible D gene TRBD2, 5 bases. The CDR3 extends over 12 amino acids. Trimming shortened V by 3 bases and J by 7 bases, and 10 bases separated the two germline ends. CDR1 and CDR2 (germline): KGHSH, LQKENI. Here the CDR3 DNA reads TGTGCCAGCTCACCCCGACGAGGGGAGCAGTACTTC. Translating gives CASSPRRGEQYF.

The chain couples TRBV6-5 to TRBJ1-1, with D unclear. The germline CDR1 and CDR2 sequences are MNHEY and SVGAGI. The ends were cut back, 5 bases at V and 8 bases at J, with 12 bases in the middle. This CDR3 contains 12 residues. CDR3 loop: CASSTRTDEAFF. Here the CDR3 DNA reads TGTGCCAGCAGTACCCGGACGGACGAAGCTTTCTTT.